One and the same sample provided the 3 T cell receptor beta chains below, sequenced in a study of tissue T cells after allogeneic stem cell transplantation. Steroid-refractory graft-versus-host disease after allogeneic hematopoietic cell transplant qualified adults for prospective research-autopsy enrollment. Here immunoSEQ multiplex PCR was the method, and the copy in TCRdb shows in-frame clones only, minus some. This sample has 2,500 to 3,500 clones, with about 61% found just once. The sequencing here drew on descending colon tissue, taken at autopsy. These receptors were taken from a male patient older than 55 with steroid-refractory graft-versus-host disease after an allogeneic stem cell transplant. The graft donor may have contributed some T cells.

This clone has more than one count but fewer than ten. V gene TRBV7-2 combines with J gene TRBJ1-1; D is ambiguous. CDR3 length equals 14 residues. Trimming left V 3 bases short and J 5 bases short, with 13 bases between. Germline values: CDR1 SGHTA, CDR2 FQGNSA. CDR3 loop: CASSLEQLSTEAFF. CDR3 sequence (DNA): TGTGCCAGCAGCTTGGAGCAACTCAGTACTGAAGCTTTCTTT.

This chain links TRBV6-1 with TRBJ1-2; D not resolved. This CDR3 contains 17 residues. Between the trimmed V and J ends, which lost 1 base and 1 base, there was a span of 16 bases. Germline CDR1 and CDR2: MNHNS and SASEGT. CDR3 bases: TGTGCCAGCAGTGAAGTTGGGCGGATTTCCTTTAACTATGGCTACACCTTC. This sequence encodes CASSEVGRISFNYGYTF.

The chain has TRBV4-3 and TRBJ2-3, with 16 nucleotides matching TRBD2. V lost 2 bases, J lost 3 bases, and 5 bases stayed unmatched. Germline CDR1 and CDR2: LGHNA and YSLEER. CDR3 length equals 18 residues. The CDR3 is CASSQLGTSGGATDTQYF. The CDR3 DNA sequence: TGCGCCAGCAGCCAACTCGGGACTAGCGGGGGGGCAACAGATACGCAGTATTTT.